A selection of T cell receptor beta chains follows, all from one sample in a study of blood T cells in healthy people across ages. TCRdb re-derived calls from the 5' RACE reads in MiXCR, one entry per CDR3 protein. The table records over 700,000 distinct CDR3 sequences, about 55% of them present only once. The sample consisted of blood. Every receptor here comes from a man older than 75 in good health. The CDR3 runs from the conserved cysteine through the conserved F or W. A D gene is named only where the DNA matches it firmly. Some rows mark clone size as missing; the rest say once, few, many or name a class of expanded clone.

clone_size	d_call	j_call	v_call	cdr3_nt	cdr3_aa
few	NA	TRBJ2-4	TRBV21-1	TGTCGGAGGGGCCTAGCCAAAAACATTCAGTACTTC	CRRGLAKNIQYF
NA	TRBD2	TRBJ2-3	TRBV7-9	TGTGCCAGCAGCCAGGGCCAGAGTCTAGCGGGAACATACGCGTATTTT	CASSQGQSLAGTYAYF
NA	NA	TRBJ2-7	TRBV7-2	TGTGCCAGCAGCTTTCACGCTACCGGGAGTGAGCAGTACTTC	CASSFHATGSEQYF
once	NA	TRBJ2-2	TRBV27	TGTGCCAGCAGCATGACGGAGAACACCGGGGAGCTGTTTTTT	CASSMTENTGELFF
few	NA	TRBJ2-7	TRBV29-1	TGCAGCGTTGAAGGGGGGGGCTCTATCGACGAGCAGTACTTC	CSVEGGGSIDEQYF
few	NA	TRBJ1-1	TRBV20-1	TGCAGTGCTAGAGACCCGATGGGGGCCTTTCGAGCTTTCTTT	CSARDPMGAFRAFF
NA	TRBD2	TRBJ2-4	TRBV7-2	TGTGCCAGCAGCTTCGGGACTAGCGCGAAGTCGTACTTC	CASSFGTSAKSYF
few	TRBD2	TRBJ2-7	TRBV7-9	TGTGCCAGCAGCTTCGTAACAACAAGCGGGAGCTCCTACGAGCAGTACTTC	CASSFVTTSGSSYEQYF
NA	NA	TRBJ2-3	TRBV5-1	TGCGCCGGCGTTGAGACTAGCACAGATACGCAGTATTTT	CAGVETSTDTQYF
NA	NA	TRBJ1-2	TRBV29-1	TGCAGCGTTGTCAGGGTGGGAGACTATGGCTACACCTTC	CSVVRVGDYGYTF
few	TRBD2	TRBJ2-5	TRBV6-1	TGTGCCAGCAGAGAACTAGCGGGAGGCCTTAGTGTTGAGCAGTACTTC	CASRELAGGLSVEQYF
NA	NA	TRBJ2-1	TRBV5-1	TGCGCCAGCAGCTTGCCACAGGGCTTTACGTACAATGAGCAGTTCTTC	CASSLPQGFTYNEQFF
NA	TRBD2	TRBJ2-3	TRBV3-1	TGTGCCAGCAGCCAAGTTGGGCGGGAGGGCCGGCACAGAGACGCGTATTTT	CASSQVGREGRHRDAYF
NA	NA	TRBJ1-4	TRBV27	TGTGCCAGCAGTTTCTCTGCGGGGGCAGCTCAGCGTTCCGCTAATGAAAAACTGTTTTTT	CASSFSAGAAQRSANEKLFF
few	TRBD1	TRBJ2-5	TRBV20-1	TGCAGTGCAACCTTCAGGGGGTGGTCCGCGAAGAATGAGCAGTACTTC	CSATFRGWSAKNEQYF
NA	TRBD1	TRBJ1-5	TRBV12-3/TRBV12-4	TGTGCCAGCAGTCCCAGGGGGCCAAGCAATCAGCCCCAGCATTTT	CASSPRGPSNQPQHF
once	NA	TRBJ1-2	TRBV5-1	TGCGCCAGCAGCTTGGATCCGGCGAGCTATGGCTACACCTTC	CASSLDPASYGYTF
few	NA	TRBJ1-2	TRBV20-1	TGCAGTGCTAAAGAGGAGGGGATAGCTAACTATGGCTACACCTTC	CSAKEEGIANYGYTF
NA	NA	TRBJ1-5	TRBV2	TGTGCCAGCAGGAGGGACCTTACAGCTCTTCAGCCCCAGCATTTT	CASRRDLTALQPQHF
few	NA	TRBJ2-1	TRBV20-1	TGCAGTGCTAGAGATCCCGCTAGCGTTTACAATGAGCAGTTCTTC	CSARDPASVYNEQFF